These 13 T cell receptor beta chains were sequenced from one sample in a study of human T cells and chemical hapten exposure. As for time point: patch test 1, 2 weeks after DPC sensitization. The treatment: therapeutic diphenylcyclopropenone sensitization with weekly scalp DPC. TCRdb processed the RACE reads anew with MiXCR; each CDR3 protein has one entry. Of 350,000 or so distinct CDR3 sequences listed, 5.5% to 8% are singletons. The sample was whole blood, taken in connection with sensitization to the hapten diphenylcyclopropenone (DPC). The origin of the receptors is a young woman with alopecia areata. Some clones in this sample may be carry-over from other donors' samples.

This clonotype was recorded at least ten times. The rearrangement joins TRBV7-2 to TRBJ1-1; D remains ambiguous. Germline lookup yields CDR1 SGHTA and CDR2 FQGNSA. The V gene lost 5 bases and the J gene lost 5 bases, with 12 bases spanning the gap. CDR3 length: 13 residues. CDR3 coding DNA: TGTGCCAGCAGCCAGTGGGGTCCTACTGAAGCTTTCTTT. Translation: CASSQWGPTEAFF.

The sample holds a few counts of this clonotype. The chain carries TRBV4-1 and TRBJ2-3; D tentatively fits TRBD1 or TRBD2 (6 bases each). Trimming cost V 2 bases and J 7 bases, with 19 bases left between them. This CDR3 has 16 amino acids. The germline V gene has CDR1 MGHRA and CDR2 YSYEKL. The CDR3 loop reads CASSQFYGGQINTQYF. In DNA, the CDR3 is TGCGCCAGCAGCCAATTTTACGGGGGACAAATCAATACGCAGTATTTT.

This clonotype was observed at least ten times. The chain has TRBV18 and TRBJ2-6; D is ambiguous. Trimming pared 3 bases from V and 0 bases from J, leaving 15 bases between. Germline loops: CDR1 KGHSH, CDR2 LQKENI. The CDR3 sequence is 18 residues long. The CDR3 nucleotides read TGTGCCAGCTCACCCGTTCAGGTCCGCAGCTCTGGGGCCAACGTCCTGACTTTC. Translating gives CASSPVQVRSSGANVLTF.

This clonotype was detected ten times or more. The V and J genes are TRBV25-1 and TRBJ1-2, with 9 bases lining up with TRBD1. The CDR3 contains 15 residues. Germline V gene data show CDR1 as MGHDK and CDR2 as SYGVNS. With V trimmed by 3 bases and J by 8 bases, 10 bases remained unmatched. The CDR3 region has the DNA TGTGCCAGCAGTGAGGGACAGGGTCTATTTGGAGGCTACACCTTC. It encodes CASSEGQGLFGGYTF.

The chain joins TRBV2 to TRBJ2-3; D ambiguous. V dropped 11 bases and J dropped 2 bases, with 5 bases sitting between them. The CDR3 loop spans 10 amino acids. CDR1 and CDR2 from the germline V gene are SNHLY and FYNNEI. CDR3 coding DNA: TGTGCCCAGTACACAGATACGCAGTATTTT. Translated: CAQYTDTQYF.

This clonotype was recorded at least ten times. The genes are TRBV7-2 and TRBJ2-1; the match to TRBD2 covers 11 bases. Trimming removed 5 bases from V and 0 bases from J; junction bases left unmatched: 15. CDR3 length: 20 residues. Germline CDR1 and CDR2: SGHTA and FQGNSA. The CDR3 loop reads CASSLNPPSGGPHSYNEQFF. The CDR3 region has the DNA TGTGCCAGCAGCCTAAACCCGCCTAGCGGGGGGCCCCACTCCTACAATGAGCAGTTCTTC.

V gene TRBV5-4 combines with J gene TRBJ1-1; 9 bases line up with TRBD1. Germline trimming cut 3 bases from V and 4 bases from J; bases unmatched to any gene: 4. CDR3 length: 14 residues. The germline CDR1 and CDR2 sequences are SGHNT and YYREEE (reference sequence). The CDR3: CASSSDRGSTEAFF. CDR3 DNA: TGTGCCAGCAGCTCGGACAGGGGAAGCACTGAAGCTTTCTTT.

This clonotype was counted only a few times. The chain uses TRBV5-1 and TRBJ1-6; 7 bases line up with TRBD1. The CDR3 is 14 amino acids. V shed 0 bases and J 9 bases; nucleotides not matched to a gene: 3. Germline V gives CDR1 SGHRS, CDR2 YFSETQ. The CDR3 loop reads CASSLEGQLSPLHF. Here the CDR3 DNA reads TGCGCCAGCAGCTTGGAGGGACAGCTTTCACCCCTCCACTTT.

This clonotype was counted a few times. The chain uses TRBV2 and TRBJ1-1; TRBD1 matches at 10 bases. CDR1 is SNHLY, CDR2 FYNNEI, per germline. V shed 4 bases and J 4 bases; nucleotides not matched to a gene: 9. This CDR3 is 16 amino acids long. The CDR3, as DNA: TGTGCCAGCAGTGGTTCGAGGGACAGGGGTAGCACTGAAGCTTTCTTT. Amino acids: CASSGSRDRGSTEAFF.

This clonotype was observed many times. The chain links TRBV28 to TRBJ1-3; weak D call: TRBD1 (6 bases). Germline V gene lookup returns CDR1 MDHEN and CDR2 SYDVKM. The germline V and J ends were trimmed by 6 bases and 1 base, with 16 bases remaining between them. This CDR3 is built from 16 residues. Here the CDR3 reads CASSSPQGGSGNTIYF. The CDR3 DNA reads TGTGCCAGCAGCTCACCTCAAGGGGGGTCTGGAAACACCATATATTTT.

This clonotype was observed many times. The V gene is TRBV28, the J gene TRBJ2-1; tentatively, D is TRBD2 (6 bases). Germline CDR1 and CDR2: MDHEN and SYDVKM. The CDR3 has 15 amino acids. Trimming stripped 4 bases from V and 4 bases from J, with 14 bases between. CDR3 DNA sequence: TGTGCCAGCAGTTCTACTGGCGGGGCATACAATGAGCAGTTCTTC. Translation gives CASSSTGGAYNEQFF.

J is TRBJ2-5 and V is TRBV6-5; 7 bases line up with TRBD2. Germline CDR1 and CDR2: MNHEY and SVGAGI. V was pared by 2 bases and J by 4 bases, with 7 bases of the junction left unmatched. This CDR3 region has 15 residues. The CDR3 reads CASSYKGLSIETQYF. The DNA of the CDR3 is TGTGCCAGCAGTTACAAGGGACTATCGATAGAGACCCAGTACTTC.

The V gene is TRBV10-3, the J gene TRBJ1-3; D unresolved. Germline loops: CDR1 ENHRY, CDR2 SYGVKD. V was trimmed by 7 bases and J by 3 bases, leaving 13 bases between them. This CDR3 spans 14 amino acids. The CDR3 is CAITPRGNGNTIYF. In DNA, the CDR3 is TGTGCCATCACCCCTCGAGGGAATGGAAACACCATATATTTT.